Only a few counts were recorded for the clone carrying this TCR beta chain. V dropped 4 bases and J dropped 8; count of bases not matched to a gene: 7. Germline V CDR1 and CDR2: SGHDN, FVKESK. The CDR3 is made up of 13 amino acids. This specimen comes from a study of shared clonotypes between healthy human individuals. Assay: immunoSEQ multiplex PCR; the TCRdb copy retains only in-frame clones and omits some. The profile shows more than 850,000 clones, roughly 74% of them singletons. Sequencing was performed on memory CD4+ T cells from PBMCs. Subset noted: CD45RA-negative fraction. This sequence originates from a man between 18 and 29 years old in good health. Some clones in this sample may be carry-over from other donors' samples. The rearrangement links TRBV14 to TRBJ1-1, with 7 bases aligning to TRBD1. CDR3 residues: CASSPLGQVEAFF. Here the CDR3 DNA reads TGTGCCAGCAGCCCCCTCGGACAGGTCGAAGCTTTCTTT.